A single T cell receptor (beta chain) is shown here with its context. The target antigen is unknown. These data come from a study of T cells expressing NK-cell markers. For the study at large: Each TCR beta repertoire originated in sorted T cells that were CD3+CD56+NKG2C+, CD3+CD56+NKG2C- or CD3+CD56-NKG2C+. Of eight sequenced donors, seven were HCMV-seropositive and one HCMV-seronegative.

The CDR3 sequence is 16 residues long. Per the germline V gene, CDR1 is SGHTA and CDR2 is FQGNSA. TCRdb reprocessed the 5' RACE reads and reports one entry per CDR3 protein, with no DNA. The table gives over 250,000 distinct CDR3 sequences; the top ten clones make up around 4.3% of it. Findings and limits, study-wide: These clonotypes, the leaders elsewhere, also led the CD3+CD56-NKG2C+ fraction in a handful of donors.

Sample: blood T cells: a sorted CD56 or NKG2C T cell subset, CD4+ or CD8+ T cells, or bulk PBMC T cells (not recorded which). This receptor was taken from a woman aged 18-70 years in good health. The chain couples TRBV7-2 to TRBJ1-5; TCRdb's assignment of TRBD1 cannot be checked, as there is no DNA. The chain's CDR3 is CASSESGTGRNQPQHF.